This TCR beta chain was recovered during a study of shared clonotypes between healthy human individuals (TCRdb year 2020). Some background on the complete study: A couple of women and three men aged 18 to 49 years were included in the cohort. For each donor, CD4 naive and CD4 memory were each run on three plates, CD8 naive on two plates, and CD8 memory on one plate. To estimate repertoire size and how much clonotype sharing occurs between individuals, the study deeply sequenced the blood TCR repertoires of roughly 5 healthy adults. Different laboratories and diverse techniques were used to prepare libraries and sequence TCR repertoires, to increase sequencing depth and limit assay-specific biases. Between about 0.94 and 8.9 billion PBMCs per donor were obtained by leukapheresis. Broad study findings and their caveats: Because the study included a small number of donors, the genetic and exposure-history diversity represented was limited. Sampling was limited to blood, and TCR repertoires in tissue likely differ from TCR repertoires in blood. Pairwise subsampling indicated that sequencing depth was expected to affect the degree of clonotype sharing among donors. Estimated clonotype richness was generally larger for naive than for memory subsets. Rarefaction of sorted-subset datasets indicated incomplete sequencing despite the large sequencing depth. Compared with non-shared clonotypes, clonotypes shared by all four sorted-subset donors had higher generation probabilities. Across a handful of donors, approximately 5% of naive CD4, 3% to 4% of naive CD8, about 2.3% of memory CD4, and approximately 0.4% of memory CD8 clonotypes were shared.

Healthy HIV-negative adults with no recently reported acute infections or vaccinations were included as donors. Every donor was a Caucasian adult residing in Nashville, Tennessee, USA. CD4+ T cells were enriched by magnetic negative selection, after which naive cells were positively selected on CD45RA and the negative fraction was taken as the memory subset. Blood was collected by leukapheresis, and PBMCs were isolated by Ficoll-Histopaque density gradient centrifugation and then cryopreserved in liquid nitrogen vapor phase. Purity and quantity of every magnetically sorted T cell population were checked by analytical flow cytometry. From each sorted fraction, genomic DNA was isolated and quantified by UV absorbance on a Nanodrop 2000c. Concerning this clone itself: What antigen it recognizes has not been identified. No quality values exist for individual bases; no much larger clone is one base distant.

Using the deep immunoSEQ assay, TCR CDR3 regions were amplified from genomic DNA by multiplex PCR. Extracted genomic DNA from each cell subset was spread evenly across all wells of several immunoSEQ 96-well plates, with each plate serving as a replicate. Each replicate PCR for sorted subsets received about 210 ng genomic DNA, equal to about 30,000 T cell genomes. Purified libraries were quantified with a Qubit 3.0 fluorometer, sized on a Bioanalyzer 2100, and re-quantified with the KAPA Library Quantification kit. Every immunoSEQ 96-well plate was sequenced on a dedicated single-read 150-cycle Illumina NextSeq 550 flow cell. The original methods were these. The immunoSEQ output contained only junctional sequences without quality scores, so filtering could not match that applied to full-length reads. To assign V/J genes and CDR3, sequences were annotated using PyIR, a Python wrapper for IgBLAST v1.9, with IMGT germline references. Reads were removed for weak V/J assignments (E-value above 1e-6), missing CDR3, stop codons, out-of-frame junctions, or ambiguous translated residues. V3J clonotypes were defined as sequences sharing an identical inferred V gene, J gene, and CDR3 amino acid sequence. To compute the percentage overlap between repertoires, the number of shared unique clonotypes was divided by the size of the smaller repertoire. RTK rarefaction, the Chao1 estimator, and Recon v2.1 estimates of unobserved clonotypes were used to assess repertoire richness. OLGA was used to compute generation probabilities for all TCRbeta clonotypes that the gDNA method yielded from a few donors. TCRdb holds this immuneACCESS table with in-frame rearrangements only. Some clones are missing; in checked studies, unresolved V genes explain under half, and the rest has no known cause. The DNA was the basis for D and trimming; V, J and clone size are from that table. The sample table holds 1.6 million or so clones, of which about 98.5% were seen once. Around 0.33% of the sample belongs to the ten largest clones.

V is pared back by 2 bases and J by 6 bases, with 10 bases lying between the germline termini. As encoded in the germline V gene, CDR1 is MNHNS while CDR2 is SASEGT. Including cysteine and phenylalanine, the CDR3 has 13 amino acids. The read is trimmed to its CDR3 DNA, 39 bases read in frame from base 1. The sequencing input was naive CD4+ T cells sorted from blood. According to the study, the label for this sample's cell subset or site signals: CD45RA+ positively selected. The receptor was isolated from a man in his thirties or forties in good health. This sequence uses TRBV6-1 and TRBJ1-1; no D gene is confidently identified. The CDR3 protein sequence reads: CASSEILGPEAFF. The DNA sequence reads TGTGCCAGCAGTGAAATTCTGGGCCCTGAAGCTTTCTTT.